A selection of T cell receptor beta chains follows, all from one sample in a study of CD8 T cells in Susac syndrome. TCRdb reanalysed the immunoSEQ multiplex PCR reads using MiXCR and keeps one entry per CDR3 protein. The profile shows 100,000 to 150,000 distinct CDR3 sequences, about 95% of them singletons. The sequenced sample was CD4+ T cells from PBMCs. Every receptor here comes from a human donor in good health. CDR3s leave out the opening cysteine and the closing phenylalanine or tryptophan. Fields, in order: V gene, J gene, CDR3 protein.

TRBV5-1	TRBJ2-4	ASSPGQGGGKNGIQY
TRBV6-1	TRBJ2-7	ASRVPGQGGEQY
TRBV18	TRBJ1-3	ASSPRDSGNTIY
TRBV4-1	TRBJ2-1	ASSQAAGTNEQF
TRBV12-3/TRBV12-4	TRBJ1-5	ASSQGLSQPQH
TRBV10-3	TRBJ2-5	AISGTQGETQY
TRBV7-2	TRBJ2-2	ASSFSPRKNTGELF
TRBV7-2	TRBJ2-7	ASSLAYSEQY
TRBV3-1	TRBJ2-7	ASSQGTAGGLSSYEQY
TRBV5-1	TRBJ1-5	ASSLDGFNQPQH
TRBV5-4	TRBJ2-5	ASSETGTPLGETQY
TRBV18	TRBJ2-5	ASSPNRGQETQY
TRBV9	TRBJ2-1	ASSVANGVANEQF
TRBV7-9	TRBJ1-4	ASSRHPNEKLF
TRBV11-2	TRBJ2-3	ASSLVAGVGTDTQY
TRBV2	TRBJ2-3	ASTPLAGSTDTQY
TRBV6-1	TRBJ1-2	ASSEKPNGGYGYT
TRBV4-1	TRBJ1-3	ASSQRNYPTGNTIY
TRBV5-1	TRBJ2-5	ASSFYGKETQY